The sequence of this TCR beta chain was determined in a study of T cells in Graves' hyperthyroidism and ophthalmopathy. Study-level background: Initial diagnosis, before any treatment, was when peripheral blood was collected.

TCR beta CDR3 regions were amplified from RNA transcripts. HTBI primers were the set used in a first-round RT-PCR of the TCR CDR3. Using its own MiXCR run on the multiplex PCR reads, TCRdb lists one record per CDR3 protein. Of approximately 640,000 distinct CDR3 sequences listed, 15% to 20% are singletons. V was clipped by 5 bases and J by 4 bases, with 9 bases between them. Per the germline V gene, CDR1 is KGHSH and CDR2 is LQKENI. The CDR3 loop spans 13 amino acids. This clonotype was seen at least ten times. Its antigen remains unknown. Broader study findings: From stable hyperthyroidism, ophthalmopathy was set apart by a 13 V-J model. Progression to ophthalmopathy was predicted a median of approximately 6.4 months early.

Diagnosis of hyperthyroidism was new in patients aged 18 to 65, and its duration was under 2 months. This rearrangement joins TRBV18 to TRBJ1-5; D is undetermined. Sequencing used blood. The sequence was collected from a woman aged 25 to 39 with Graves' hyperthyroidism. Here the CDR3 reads CASSSTENQPQHF. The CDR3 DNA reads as TGTGCCAGCTCATCCACGGAGAATCAGCCCCAGCATTTT.